This TCR beta chain was sequenced in a study of cytotoxic CD8 clonotypes in ibrutinib-treated CLL. Study details: Responses: approximately 25 partial, 2 complete; after median around 70 months, approximately 15 stayed remitted, 12 progressed.

Only in-frame clones appear in the TCRdb table, and some are missing; sequencing was by immunoSEQ multiplex PCR. The sample holds some 200,000 clones, 79% seen once. Of note for this clone: Its specificity is unknown.

V dropped 1 base and J dropped 5 bases, with 11 bases sitting between them. Germline CDR1 SEHNR, CDR2 FQNEAQ (reference sequence). This CDR3 contains 14 residues. The study's findings and limits: Sustained-remission and progressing patients were not sampled at matched times. Private clonotypes, not public ones, expanded at ibrutinib response.

This clonotype was obtained from a human donor with chronic lymphocytic leukemia. This rearrangement joins TRBV7-9 to TRBJ1-2; perhaps TRBD1 as D (5 bases). The sequencing used PBMCs, collected after 12 months of ibrutinib treatment. The CDR3 loop reads CASSLEGSGYGYTF. In DNA form, the CDR3 reads TGTGCCAGCAGCTTAGAGGGCTCAGGGTATGGCTACACCTTC.